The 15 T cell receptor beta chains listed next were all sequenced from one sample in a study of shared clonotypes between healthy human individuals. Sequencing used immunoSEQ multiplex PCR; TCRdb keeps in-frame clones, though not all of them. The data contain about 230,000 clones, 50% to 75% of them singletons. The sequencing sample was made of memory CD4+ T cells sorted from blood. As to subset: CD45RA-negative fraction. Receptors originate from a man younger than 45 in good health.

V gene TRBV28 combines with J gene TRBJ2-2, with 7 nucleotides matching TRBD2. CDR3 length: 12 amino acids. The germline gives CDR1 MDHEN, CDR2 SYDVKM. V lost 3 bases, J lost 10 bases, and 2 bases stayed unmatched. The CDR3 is CASSFRGVELFF. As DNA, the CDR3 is TGTGCCAGCAGTTTCCGGGGGGTGGAGCTGTTTTTT. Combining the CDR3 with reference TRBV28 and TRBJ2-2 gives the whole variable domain DVKVTQSSRYLVKRTGEKVFLECVQDMDHENMFWYRQDPGLGLRLIYFSYDVKMKEKGDIPEGYSVSREKKERFSLILESASTNQTSMYLCASSFRGVELFFGEGSRLTVL.

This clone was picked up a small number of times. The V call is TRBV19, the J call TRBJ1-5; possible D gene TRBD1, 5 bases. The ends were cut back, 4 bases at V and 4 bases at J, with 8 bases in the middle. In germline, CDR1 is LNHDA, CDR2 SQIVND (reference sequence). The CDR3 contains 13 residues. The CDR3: CASSTGHNQPQHF. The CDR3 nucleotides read TGTGCCAGTAGTACCGGACATAATCAGCCCCAGCATTTT.

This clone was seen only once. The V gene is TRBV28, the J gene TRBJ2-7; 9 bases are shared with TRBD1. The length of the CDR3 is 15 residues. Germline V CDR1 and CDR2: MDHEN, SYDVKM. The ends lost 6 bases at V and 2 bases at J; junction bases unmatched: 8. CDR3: CASRKLGQGPYEQYF. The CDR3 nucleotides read TGTGCCAGCAGAAAACTGGGACAGGGACCCTACGAGCAGTACTTC.

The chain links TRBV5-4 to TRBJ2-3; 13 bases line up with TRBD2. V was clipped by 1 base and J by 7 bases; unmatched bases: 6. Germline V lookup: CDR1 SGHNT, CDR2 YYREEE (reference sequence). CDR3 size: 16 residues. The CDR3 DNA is TGTGCCAGCAGCTTGATCACTAGCGGGAGGGCCTATACGCAGTATTTT. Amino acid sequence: CASSLITSGRAYTQYF.

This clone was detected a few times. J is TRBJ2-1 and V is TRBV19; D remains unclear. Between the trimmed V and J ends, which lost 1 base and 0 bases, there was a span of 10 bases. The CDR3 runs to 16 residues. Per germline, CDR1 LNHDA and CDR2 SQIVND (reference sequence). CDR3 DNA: TGTGCCAGTAGTATAGGTTCAGGCGACTCCTACAATGAGCAGTTCTTC. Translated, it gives CASSIGSGDSYNEQFF.

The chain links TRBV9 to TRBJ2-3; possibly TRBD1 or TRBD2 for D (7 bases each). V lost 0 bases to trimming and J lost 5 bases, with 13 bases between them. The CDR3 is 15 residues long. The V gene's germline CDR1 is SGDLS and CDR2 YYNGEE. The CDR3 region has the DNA TGTGCCAGCAGCGTAGAACAGGGGAGGGGAGATACGCAGTATTTT. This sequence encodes CASSVEQGRGDTQYF.

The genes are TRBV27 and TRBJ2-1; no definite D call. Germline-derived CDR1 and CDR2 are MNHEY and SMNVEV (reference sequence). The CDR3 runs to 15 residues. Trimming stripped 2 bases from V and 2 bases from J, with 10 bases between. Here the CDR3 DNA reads TGTGCCAGCAGTTTAGTGTCGTTAACCTACAATGAGCAGTTCTTC. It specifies CASSLVSLTYNEQFF.

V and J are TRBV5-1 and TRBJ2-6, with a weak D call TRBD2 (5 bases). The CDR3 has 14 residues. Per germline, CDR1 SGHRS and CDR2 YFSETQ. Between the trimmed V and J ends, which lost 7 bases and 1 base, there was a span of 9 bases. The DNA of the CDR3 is TGCGCCAGCTATGAGGGATCTGGGGCCAACGTCCTGACTTTC. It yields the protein CASYEGSGANVLTF. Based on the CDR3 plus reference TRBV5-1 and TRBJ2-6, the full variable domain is KAGVTQTPRYLIKTRGQQVTLSCSPISGHRSVSWYQQTPGQGLQFLFEYFSETQRNKGNFPGRFSGRQFSNSRSEMNVSTLELGDSALYLCASYEGSGANVLTFGAGSRLTVL.

The DNA of the CDR3 is TGTGCCAGCAGCTTAGGGGGGACAGGGACCTACGAGCAGTACTTC. Residues: CASSLGGTGTYEQYF. This chain links TRBV7-6 with TRBJ2-7; TRBD1 agrees at 9 bases. Looked up from germline, CDR1 is SGHVS and CDR2 is FNYEAQ. Trimming cost V 1 base and J 2 bases; bases outside gene matches: 3. This CDR3 has 15 residues.

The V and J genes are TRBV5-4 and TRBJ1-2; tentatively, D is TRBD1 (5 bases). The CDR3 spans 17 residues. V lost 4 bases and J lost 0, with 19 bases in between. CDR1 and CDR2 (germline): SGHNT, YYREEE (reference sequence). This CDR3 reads CASSGGTAPSANYGYTF. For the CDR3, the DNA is TGTGCCAGCAGCGGTGGGACGGCGCCGTCAGCTAACTATGGCTACACCTTC. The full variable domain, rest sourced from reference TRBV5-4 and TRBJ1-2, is ETGVTQSPTHLIKTRGQQVTLRCSSQSGHNTVSWYQQALGQGPQFIFQYYREEENGRGNFPPRFSGLQFPNYSSELNVNALELDDSALYLCASSGGTAPSANYGYTFGSGTRLTVV.

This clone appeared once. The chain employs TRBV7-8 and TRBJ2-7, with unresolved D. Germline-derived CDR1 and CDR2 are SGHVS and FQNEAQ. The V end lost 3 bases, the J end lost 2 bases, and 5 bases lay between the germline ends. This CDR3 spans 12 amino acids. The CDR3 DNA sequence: TGTGCCAGCAGCTTTATAACCTACGAGCAGTACTTC. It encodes CASSFITYEQYF.

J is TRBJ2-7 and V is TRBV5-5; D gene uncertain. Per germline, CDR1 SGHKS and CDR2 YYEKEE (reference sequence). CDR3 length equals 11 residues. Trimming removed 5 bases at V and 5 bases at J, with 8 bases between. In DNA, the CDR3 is TGTGCCAGCAGGACCGGAAACGAGCAGTACTTC. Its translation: CASRTGNEQYF. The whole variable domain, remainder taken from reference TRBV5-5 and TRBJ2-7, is DAGVTQSPTHLIKTRGQQVTLRCSPISGHKSVSWYQQVLGQGPQFIFQYYEKEERGRGNFPDRFSARQFPNYSSELNVNALLLGDSALYLCASRTGNEQYFGPGTRLTVT.

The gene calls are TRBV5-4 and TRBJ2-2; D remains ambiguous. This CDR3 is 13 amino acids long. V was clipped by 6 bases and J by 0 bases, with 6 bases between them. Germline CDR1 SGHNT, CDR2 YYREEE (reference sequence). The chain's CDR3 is CASTGSNTGELFF. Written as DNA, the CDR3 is TGTGCCAGCACCGGCTCGAACACCGGGGAGCTGTTTTTT.

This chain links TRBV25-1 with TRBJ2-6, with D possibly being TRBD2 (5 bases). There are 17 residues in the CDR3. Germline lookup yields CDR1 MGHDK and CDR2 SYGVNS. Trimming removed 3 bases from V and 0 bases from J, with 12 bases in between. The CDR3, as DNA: TGTGCCAGCAGTGAGTTCGGGGTAACCTCTGGGGCCAACGTCCTGACTTTC. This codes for CASSEFGVTSGANVLTF.

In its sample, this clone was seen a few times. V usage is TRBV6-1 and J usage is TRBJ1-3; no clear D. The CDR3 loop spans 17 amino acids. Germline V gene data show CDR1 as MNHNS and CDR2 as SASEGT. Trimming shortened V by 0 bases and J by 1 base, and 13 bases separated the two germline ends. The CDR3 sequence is CASSEALWSGSGNTIYF. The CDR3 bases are TGTGCCAGCAGTGAAGCGCTTTGGTCAGGTTCTGGAAACACCATATATTTT.